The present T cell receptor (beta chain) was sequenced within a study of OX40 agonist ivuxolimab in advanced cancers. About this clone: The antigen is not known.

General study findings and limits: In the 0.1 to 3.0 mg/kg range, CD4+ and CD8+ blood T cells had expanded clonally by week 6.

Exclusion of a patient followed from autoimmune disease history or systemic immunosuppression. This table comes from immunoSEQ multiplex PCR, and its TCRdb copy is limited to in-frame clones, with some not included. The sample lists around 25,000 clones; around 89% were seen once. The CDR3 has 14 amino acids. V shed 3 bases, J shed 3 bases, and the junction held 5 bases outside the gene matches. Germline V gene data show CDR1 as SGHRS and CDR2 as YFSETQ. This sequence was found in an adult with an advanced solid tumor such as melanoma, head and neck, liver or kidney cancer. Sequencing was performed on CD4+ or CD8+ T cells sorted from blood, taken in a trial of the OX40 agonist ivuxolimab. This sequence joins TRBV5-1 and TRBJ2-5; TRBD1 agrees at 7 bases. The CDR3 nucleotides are TGCGCCAGCAGCTGGGCCGGGACAGAAGAGACCCAGTACTTC. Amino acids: CASSWAGTEETQYF.